This entry is about one T cell receptor beta chain. CDR3 size: 14 residues. The ends lost 6 bases at V and 6 bases at J; junction bases unmatched: 6. Germline V gene data show CDR1 as MNHNS and CDR2 as SASEGT. The data were taken from a study of T cell changes during pregnancy in multiple sclerosis. Libraries were prepared by immunoSEQ multiplex PCR; TCRdb keeps only in-frame clonotypes and omits some of them. The sample consists of some 66,000 clones, around nine tenths of them appearing once. V gene TRBV6-1 combines with J gene TRBJ1-5, with TRBD1 identical over 9 bases. The TCR was taken from a female donor with multiple sclerosis, enrolled in a pregnancy study. Specimen: CD8+ T cells from peripheral blood mononuclear cells, collected before pregnancy. The CDR3 loop reads CASRGTGTGQPQHF. In DNA form, the CDR3 reads TGTGCCAGCAGAGGGACAGGGACTGGTCAGCCCCAGCATTTT.